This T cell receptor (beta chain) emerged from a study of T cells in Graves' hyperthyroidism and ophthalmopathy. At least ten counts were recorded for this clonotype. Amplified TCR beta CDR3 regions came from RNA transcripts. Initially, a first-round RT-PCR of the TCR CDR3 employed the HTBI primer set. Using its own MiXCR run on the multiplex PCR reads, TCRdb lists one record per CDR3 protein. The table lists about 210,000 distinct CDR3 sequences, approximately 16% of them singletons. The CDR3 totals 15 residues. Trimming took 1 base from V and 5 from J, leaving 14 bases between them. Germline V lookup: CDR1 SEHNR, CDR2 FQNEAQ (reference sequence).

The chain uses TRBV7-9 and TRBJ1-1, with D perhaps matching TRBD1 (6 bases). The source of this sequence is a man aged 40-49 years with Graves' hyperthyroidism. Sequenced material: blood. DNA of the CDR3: TGTGCCAGCAGCTTAGTGCCAGGGGCGAGGACTGAAGCTTTCTTT. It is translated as CASSLVPGARTEAFF.